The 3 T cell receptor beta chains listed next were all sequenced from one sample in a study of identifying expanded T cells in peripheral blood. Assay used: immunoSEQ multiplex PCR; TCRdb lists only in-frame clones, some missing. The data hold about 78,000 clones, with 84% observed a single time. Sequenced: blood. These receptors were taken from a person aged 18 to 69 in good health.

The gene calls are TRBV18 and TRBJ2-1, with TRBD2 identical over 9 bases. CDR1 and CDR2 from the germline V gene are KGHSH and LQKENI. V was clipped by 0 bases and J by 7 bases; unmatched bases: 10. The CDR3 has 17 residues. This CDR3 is CASSPPSGTSRGNEQFF. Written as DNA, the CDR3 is TGTGCCAGCTCACCACCCTCCGGGACTAGCAGGGGTAATGAGCAGTTCTTC. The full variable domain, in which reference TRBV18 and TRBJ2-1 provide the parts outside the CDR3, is NAGVMQNPRHLVRRRGQEARLRCSPMKGHSHVYWYRQLPEEGLKFMVYLQKENIIDESGMPKERFSAEFPKEGPSILRIQQVVRGDSAAYFCASSPPSGTSRGNEQFFGPGTRLTVL.

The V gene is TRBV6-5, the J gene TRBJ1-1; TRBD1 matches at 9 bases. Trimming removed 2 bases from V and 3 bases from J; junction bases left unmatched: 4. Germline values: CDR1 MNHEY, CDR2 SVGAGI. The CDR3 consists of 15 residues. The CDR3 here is CASSYQQGADTEAFF. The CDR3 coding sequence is TGTGCCAGCAGTTACCAACAGGGGGCGGACACTGAAGCTTTCTTT.

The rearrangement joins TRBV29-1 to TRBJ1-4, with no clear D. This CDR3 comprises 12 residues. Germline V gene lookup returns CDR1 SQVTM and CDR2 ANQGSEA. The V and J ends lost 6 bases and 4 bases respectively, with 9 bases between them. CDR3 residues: CSVRLVNEKLFF. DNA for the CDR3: TGCAGCGTGAGACTCGTTAATGAAAAACTGTTTTTT.